This T cell receptor beta chain was retrieved from a study of T-cell reconstitution after alpha-beta-depleted transplantation in children. The length of the CDR3 is 15 residues. Trimming took off 4 bases at V and 8 bases at J, with 20 bases between the two ends. A TCRbeta library incorporating unique molecular identifiers was prepared. TCRdb recomputed calls from the PCR reads with MiXCR, one row per CDR3 protein. The data hold 600,000 to 700,000 distinct CDR3 sequences, with approximately 17% observed a single time. This clonotype was obtained from a human donor who donated a stem cell graft to a child with acute myeloid leukemia. The chain has TRBV12-3 or TRBV12-4 and TRBJ1-2, with D perhaps matching TRBD1 (6 bases). This material consisted of PBMCs from the stem cell graft donor, taken from the stem cell graft. CDR3 sequence reads: CASSYFSDSLTGYTF. CDR3 in DNA: TGTGCCAGCAGTTACTTCTCGGACAGCCTAACGGGCTACACCTTC.